This T cell receptor beta chain was sequenced in a study of T cells after posttransplantation cyclophosphamide. This clone was detected a few times. As yet, its antigen is unknown. The CDR3 contains 18 residues. The J segment lost 5 bases and the V segment lost 6 bases, leaving 17 bases of the junction unmatched. Per the germline V gene, CDR1 is PRHDT and CDR2 is FYEKMQ (reference sequence). Clones were read by immunoSEQ multiplex PCR, and TCRdb kept only the in-frame ones, dropping some. In the table there are tens of thousands of clones, about nine tenths of which are singletons. Study-level findings and limits: Blood and skin or GI T cell repertoires showed limited TRB overlap.

Sample: PBMCs. The clonotype was recovered from a man between 50 and 59 years old. V usage is TRBV13 and J usage is TRBJ2-1; TRBD2 matches at 9 bases. CDR3 sequence: CASSSGGIAGVGDNEQFF. The CDR3 nucleotides read TGTGCCAGCAGTTCCGGGGGCATAGCGGGAGTGGGGGACAATGAGCAGTTCTTC. Drawing the rest from reference TRBV13 and TRBJ2-1, the complete variable domain is AAGVIQSPRHLIKEKRETATLKCYPIPRHDTVYWYQQGPGQDPQFLISFYEKMQSDKGSIPDRFSAQQFSDYHSELNMSSLELGDSALYFCASSSGGIAGVGDNEQFFGPGTRLTVL.